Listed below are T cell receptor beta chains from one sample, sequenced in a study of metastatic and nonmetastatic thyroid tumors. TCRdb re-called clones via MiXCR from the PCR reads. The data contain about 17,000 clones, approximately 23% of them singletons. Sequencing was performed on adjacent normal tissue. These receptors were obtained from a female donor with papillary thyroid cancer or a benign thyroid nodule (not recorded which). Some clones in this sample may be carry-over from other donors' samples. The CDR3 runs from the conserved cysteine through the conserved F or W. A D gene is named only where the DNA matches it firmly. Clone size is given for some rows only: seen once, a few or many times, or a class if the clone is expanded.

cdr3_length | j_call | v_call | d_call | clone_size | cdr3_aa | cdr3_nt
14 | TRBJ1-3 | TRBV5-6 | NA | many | CASSLGAGANTIYF | TGTGCCAGCAGCTTGGGAGCCGGGGCAAACACCATATATTTT
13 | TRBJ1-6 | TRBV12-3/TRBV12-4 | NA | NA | CASSLSYNSPLHF | TGTGCCAGCAGTCTCTCCTATAATTCACCCCTCCACTTT
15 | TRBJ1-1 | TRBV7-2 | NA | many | CASAEFRGGNTEAFF | TGTGCCAGCGCCGAATTCAGGGGTGGAAACACTGAAGCTTTCTTT
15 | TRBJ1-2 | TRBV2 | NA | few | CASRRSTGNLDGYTF | TGTGCCAGCAGGCGATCTACCGGGAATCTGGATGGCTACACCTTC
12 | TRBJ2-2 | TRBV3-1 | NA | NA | CASSVDTGELFF | TGTGCCAGCAGCGTAGACACCGGGGAGCTGTTTTTT
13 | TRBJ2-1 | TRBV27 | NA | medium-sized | CASSGSAYNEQFF | TGTGCCAGCAGCGGGAGTGCCTACAATGAGCAGTTCTTC
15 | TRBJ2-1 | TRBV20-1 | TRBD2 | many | CSARGGTSGRYEQFF | TGCAGTGCTAGAGGGGGGACTAGCGGGAGATATGAGCAGTTCTTC
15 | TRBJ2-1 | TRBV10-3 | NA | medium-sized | CAISEGESSYNEQFF | TGTGCCATCAGTGAGGGGGAGAGTTCCTACAATGAGCAGTTCTTC
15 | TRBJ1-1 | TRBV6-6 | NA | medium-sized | CASSYSTGGRTEAFF | TGTGCCAGCAGTTACTCGACCGGGGGTCGCACTGAAGCTTTCTTT
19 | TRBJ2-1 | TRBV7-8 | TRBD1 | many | CASSFPTGAHTPPYNEQFF | TGTGCCAGCAGCTTCCCGACAGGGGCCCATACCCCACCATACAATGAGCAGTTCTTC
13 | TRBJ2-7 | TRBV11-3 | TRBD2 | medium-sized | CASSNGRAGEQYF | TGTGCCAGCAGCAACGGGAGGGCGGGCGAGCAGTACTTC
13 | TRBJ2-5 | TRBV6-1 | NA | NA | CASVIGGVETQYF | TGTGCCAGCGTCATCGGCGGGGTAGAGACCCAGTACTTC
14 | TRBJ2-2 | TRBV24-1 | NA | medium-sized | CATRQQQETGELFF | TGTGCCACCAGACAACAACAGGAAACCGGGGAGCTGTTTTTT
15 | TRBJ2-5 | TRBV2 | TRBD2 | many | CASSEMAASGETQYF | TGTGCCAGCAGTGAAATGGCGGCTAGCGGGGAGACCCAGTACTTC
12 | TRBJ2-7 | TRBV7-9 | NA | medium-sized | CASSLEKYEQYF | TGTGCCAGCAGCTTGGAGAAATACGAGCAGTACTTC
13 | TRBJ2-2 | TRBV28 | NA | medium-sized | CASSSLRTGELFF | TGTGCCAGCAGTTCCCTGAGAACCGGGGAGCTGTTTTTT
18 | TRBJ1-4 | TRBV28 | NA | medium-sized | CASRAPGQGRGRNEKLFF | TGTGCCAGCAGGGCCCCGGGGCAGGGGAGAGGGCGTAATGAAAAACTGTTTTTT
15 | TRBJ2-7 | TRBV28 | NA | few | CASSSNYRGGYEQYF | TGTGCCAGCAGTTCAAACTACAGGGGGGGCTACGAGCAGTACTTC
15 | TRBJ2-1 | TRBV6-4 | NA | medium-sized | CASSELDRPYNEQFF | TGTGCCAGCAGTGAACTGGACCGCCCCTACAATGAGCAGTTCTTC
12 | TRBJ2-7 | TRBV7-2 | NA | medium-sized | CASSFSLREQYF | TGTGCCAGCAGCTTTTCTTTACGGGAGCAGTACTTC
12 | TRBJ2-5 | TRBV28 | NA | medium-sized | CASSFTRETQYF | TGTGCCAGCAGTTTCACCAGGGAGACCCAGTACTTC
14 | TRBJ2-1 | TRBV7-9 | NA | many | CASSLAGSRDEQFF | TGTGCCAGCAGCTTAGCCGGGAGTAGGGATGAGCAGTTCTTC